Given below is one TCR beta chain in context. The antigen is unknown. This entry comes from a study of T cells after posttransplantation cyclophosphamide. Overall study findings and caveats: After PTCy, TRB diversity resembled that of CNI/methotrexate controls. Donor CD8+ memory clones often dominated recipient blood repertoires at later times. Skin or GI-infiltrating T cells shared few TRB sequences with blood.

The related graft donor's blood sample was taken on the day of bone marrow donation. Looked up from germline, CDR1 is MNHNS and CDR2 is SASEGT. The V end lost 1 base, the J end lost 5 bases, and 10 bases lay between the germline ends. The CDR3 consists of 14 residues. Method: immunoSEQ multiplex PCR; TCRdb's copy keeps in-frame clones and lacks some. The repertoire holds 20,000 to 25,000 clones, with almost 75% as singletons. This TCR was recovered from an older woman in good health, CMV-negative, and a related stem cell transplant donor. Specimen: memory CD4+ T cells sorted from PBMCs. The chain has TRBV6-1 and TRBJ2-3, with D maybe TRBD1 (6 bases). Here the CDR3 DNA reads TGTGCCAGCAGTGAAGGGGGGCCTGGAGATACGCAGTATTTT. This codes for CASSEGGPGDTQYF.